The 14 T cell receptor beta chains reported below all come from one sample, sequenced in a study of T cell responses to AZD1222 COVID-19 vaccine (dated by TCRdb to the early 2020s). The time point label on this specimen signifies: baseline before first vaccination. The library was obtained by the immunoSEQ multiplex PCR assay. TCRdb provides this immuneACCESS table in a form limited to in-frame rearrangements. Some clones are lacking; in checked studies, under half of them reflect an unresolved V gene, and why the rest are absent is not known. The sample profile shows about 140,000 clones; 80% to 95% of them were found once. 1.7% of the sample is taken by the ten largest. The material sequenced was peripheral blood, taken on day 0 of AZD1222 vaccination. These receptors all come from an adult in good health.

This rearrangement joins TRBV9 to TRBJ1-1, with D unclear. The CDR3 extends over 13 amino acids. The V gene lost 2 bases and the J gene lost 4 bases, with 9 bases spanning the gap. Germline CDR1 is SGDLS and CDR2 is YYNGEE. The CDR3 DNA is TGTGCCAGCAGCGTTGGTATAGGCACTGAAGCTTTCTTT. Amino acids: CASSVGIGTEAFF.

The J gene is TRBJ2-5, the V gene TRBV5-1; 10 bases agree with TRBD1. CDR3 length: 17 amino acids. Germline-derived CDR1 and CDR2 are SGHRS and YFSETQ. J was trimmed by 5 bases and V by 3 bases; bases with no gene match: 13. CDR3 in DNA: TGCGCCAGCAGCTCCCGGACAGGGGGAGGTTTAAGGGAGACCCAGTACTTC. Its protein product is CASSSRTGGGLRETQYF.

The rearrangement joins TRBV30 to TRBJ1-5, with D hard to call. The germline V gene encodes CDR1 GTSNPN and CDR2 SVGIG (reference sequence). The V end was cut by 0 bases, the J end by 4 bases, with 4 bases between. This CDR3 has 12 amino acids. The CDR3 sequence is CAWSVGNQPQHF. The CDR3 nucleotides are TGTGCCTGGAGTGTAGGGAATCAGCCCCAGCATTTT.

This chain uses TRBV3-1 (or the pseudogene TRBV3-2) with TRBJ2-3, with 7 bases fitting TRBD2. V shed 4 bases, J shed 3 bases, and the junction held 13 bases outside the gene matches. The length of the CDR3 is 17 residues. CDR1 and CDR2 from the germline V gene are LGHDT and YNNKEL (reference sequence). The CDR3 DNA follows: TGTGCCAGCAGCCCTCAAGCGGGGAGGGCCGGAACAGATACGCAGTATTTT. Protein: CASSPQAGRAGTDTQYF.

V usage is TRBV5-1 and J usage is TRBJ2-1; D unclear. Germline CDR1 reads SGHRS; CDR2 reads YFSETQ. Deletions cut 4 bases from V and 4 bases from J, with 12 bases between. The CDR3 length is 14 residues. The chain's CDR3 is CASSRTDSYNEQFF. The CDR3 region has the DNA TGCGCCAGCAGCCGGACCGATAGTTACAATGAGCAGTTCTTC.

This chain connects TRBV25-1 to TRBJ1-6, with TRBD1 matching over 8 bases. Per the germline V gene, CDR1 is MGHDK and CDR2 is SYGVNS. The length of the CDR3 is 15 residues. The V and J ends lost 3 bases and 14 bases, in that order; junction bases with no gene match: 12. In DNA form, the CDR3 reads TGTGCCAGCAGTGATTACGGACAGGGTCAAGCCACCCTCCACTTT. This sequence encodes CASSDYGQGQATLHF.

The V call is TRBV21-1, the J call TRBJ2-1; the table's D call, TRBD2, has no DNA check behind it. TRBV21-1 is designated a pseudogene. CDR3 length: 18 amino acids. The CDR3 spells CASSTRLEGRQVDNEQFF. The DNA of the CDR3 is TGTGCCAGCAGCACAAGACTGGAGGGACGTCAAGTTGACAATGAGCAGTTCTTC.

The chain has TRBV7-6 and TRBJ2-2; 7 bases are a match to TRBD1. Germline V gene data show CDR1 as SGHVS and CDR2 as FNYEAQ. Germline trimming cut 5 bases from V and 3 bases from J; bases unmatched to any gene: 9. CDR3 length equals 16 residues. The CDR3 coding sequence is TGTGCCAGCAGCGCTAGACAGGGTGGTTACACCGGGGAGCTGTTTTTT. Translation: CASSARQGGYTGELFF.

This chain uses TRBV28 with TRBJ1-3; D possibly corresponds to TRBD1 (5 bases). The germline V and J ends were trimmed by 4 bases and 7 bases, with 11 bases remaining between them. Germline assignment: CDR1 MDHEN and CDR2 SYDVKM. The CDR3 runs 13 residues. CDR3 coding DNA: TGTGCCAGCAGTTCCCGGGGACCCAACACCATATATTTT. Translation gives CASSSRGPNTIYF. The full variable domain, in which reference TRBV28 and TRBJ1-3 provide the parts outside the CDR3, is DVKVTQSSRYLVKRTGEKVFLECVQDMDHENMFWYRQDPGLGLRLIYFSYDVKMKEKGDIPEGYSVSREKKERFSLILESASTNQTSMYLCASSSRGPNTIYFGEGSWLTVV.

This chain links TRBV20-1 with TRBJ2-5; 7 positions agree with TRBD2. This CDR3 is built from 14 residues. V shed 3 bases, J shed 8 bases, and the junction held 12 bases outside the gene matches. Germline V gene lookup returns CDR1 DFQATT and CDR2 SNEGSKA (reference sequence). CDR3 sequence reads: CSASSGQLPGTQYF. For the CDR3, the DNA is TGCAGTGCTAGTAGCGGGCAGCTGCCAGGAACCCAGTACTTC.

This chain connects TRBV7-2 to TRBJ1-6, with D maybe TRBD1 (5 bases). Trimming removed 2 bases at V and 5 bases at J, with 7 bases between. The germline gives CDR1 SGHTA, CDR2 FQGNSA. This CDR3 has 14 amino acids. This CDR3 is CASSLKGDNSPLHF. CDR3 DNA: TGTGCCAGCAGCTTAAAAGGGGATAATTCACCCCTCCACTTT. The whole variable domain, remainder taken from reference TRBV7-2 and TRBJ1-6, is GAGVSQSPSNKVTEKGKDVELRCDPISGHTALYWYRQSLGQGLEFLIYFQGNSAPDKSGLPSDRFSAERTGGSVSTLTIQRTQQEDSAVYLCASSLKGDNSPLHFGNGTRLTVT.

The chain couples TRBV27 to TRBJ2-1, with D possibly called TRBD1 or TRBD2 (5 bases each). The CDR3 length is 17 residues. Germline CDR1 reads MNHEY; CDR2 reads SMNVEV (reference sequence). Trimming pared 3 bases from V and 7 bases from J, leaving 22 bases between. CDR3 sequence: CASSFPPGRWDHNEQFF. The CDR3 DNA reads TGTGCCAGCAGTTTCCCGCCGGGACGATGGGATCATAATGAGCAGTTCTTC.

The chain couples TRBV7-3 to TRBJ2-3; 10 bases line up with TRBD2. After removal of 1 base from V and 1 base from J, the junction contained 8 bases not matched to a gene. CDR3 length: 18 amino acids. Germline lookup yields CDR1 SGHTA and CDR2 FQGTGA. As DNA, the CDR3 is TGTGCCAGCAGCTTAAACCTAGCGGGAGTATCTGGCACAGATACGCAGTATTTT. Protein product: CASSLNLAGVSGTDTQYF.

The rearrangement uses TRBV29-1 and TRBJ1-5, with 7 bases that match TRBD1. This CDR3 has 14 amino acids. The V gene end was trimmed by 7 bases and the J gene end by 0 bases; junction bases not matched to a gene: 6. Germline loops: CDR1 SQVTM, CDR2 ANQGSEA. The CDR3: CSDDRENSNQPQHF. The CDR3 DNA reads as TGCAGCGATGACAGGGAAAATAGCAATCAGCCCCAGCATTTT. The variable domain in full, with the rest retrieved from reference TRBV29-1 and TRBJ1-5, is SAVISQKPSRDICQRGTSLTIQCQVDSQVTMMFWYRQQPGQSLTLIATANQGSEATYESGFVIDKFPISRPNLTFSTLTVSNMSPEDSSIYLCSDDRENSNQPQHFGDGTRLSIL.